This T cell receptor (beta chain) was found in a study of T cell responses to AZD1222 COVID-19 vaccine. Overall study results and limits: Samples come after the peak T cell response, not at day 14. Most donors were white British and more were female, and clonal diversity was possibly underestimated. Close to half of all spike-specific TCRs reportedly target regions of the variants that are unmutated.

The CDR3 length is 13 residues. The V and J ends lost 2 bases and 2 bases respectively, with 6 bases between them. CDR1 is SEHNR, CDR2 FQNEAQ, per germline (reference sequence). This table comes from immunoSEQ multiplex PCR, and its TCRdb copy is limited to in-frame clones, with some not included. The profile shows 90,000 to 110,000 clones, 70% to 90% of them singletons. Concerning this clone itself: Its antigen is still unknown.

The clonotype was recovered from an adult in good health. The chain combines TRBV7-9 with TRBJ2-5; D tentatively reads TRBD1 or TRBD2 (5 bases each). The sequences come from peripheral blood, collected on day 0 of AZD1222 vaccination. CDR3 residues: CASSLWGQETQYF. For the CDR3, the DNA is TGTGCCAGCAGCTTATGGGGGCAAGAGACCCAGTACTTC. Drawing the rest from reference TRBV7-9 and TRBJ2-5, the complete variable domain is DTGVSQNPRHKITKRGQNVTFRCDPISEHNRLYWYRQTLGQGPEFLTYFQNEAQLEKSRLLSDRFSAERPKGSFSTLEIQRTEQGDSAMYLCASSLWGQETQYFGPGTRLLVL.